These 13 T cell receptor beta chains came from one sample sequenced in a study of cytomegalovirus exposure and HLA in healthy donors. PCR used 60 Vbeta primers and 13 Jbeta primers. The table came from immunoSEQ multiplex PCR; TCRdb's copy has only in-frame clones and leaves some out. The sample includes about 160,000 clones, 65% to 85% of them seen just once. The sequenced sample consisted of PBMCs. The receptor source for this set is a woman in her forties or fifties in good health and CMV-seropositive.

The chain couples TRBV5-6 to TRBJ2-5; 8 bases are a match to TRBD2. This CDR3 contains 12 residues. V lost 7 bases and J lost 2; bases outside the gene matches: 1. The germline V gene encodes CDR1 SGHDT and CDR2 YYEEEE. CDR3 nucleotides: TGTGCCAGCGGACTAGCACAAGAGACCCAGTACTTC. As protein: CASGLAQETQYF. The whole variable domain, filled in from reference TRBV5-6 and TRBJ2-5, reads DAGVTQSPTHLIKTRGQQVTLRCSPKSGHDTVSWYQQALGQGPQFIFQYYEEEERQRGNFPDRFSGHQFPNYSSELNVNALLLGDSALYLCASGLAQETQYFGPGTRLLVL.

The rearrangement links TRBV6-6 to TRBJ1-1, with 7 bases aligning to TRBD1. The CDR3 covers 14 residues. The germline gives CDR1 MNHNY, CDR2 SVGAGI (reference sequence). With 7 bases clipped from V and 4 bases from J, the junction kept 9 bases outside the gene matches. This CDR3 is CASTGTVSGTEAFF. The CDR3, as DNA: TGTGCCAGCACCGGGACAGTGAGCGGCACTGAAGCTTTCTTT.

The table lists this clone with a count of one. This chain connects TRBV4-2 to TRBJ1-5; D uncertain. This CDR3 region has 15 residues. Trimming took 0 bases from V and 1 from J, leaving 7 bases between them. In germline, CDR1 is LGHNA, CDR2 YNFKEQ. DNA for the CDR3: TGTGCCAGCAGCCAAGATCGAGGAAGCAATCAGCCCCAGCATTTT. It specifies CASSQDRGSNQPQHF.

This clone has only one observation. The CDR3 nucleotides read TGCGCCAGCAGCTTACTCCCCACAGGGGGTTTGACTGAAGCTTTCTTT. It codes for CASSLLPTGGLTEAFF. The chain recombines TRBV5-1 with TRBJ1-1; 8 positions match TRBD1. The CDR3 length is 16 residues. CDR1 is SGHRS and CDR2 is YFSETQ in the germline V gene. V shed 2 bases and J 5 bases; nucleotides not matched to a gene: 11. Full variable domain (remainder filled in from reference TRBV5-1 and TRBJ1-1): KAGVTQTPRYLIKTRGQQVTLSCSPISGHRSVSWYQQTPGQGLQFLFEYFSETQRNKGNFPGRFSGRQFSNSRSEMNVSTLELGDSALYLCASSLLPTGGLTEAFFGQGTRLTVV.

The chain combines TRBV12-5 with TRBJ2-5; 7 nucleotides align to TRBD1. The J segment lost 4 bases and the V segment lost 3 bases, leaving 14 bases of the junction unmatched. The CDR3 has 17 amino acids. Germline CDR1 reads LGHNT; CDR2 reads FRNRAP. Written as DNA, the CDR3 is TGTGCTAGTGGTTTCTTCCTTGGCAGGACAGGAGCAGAGACCCAGTACTTC. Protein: CASGFFLGRTGAETQYF.

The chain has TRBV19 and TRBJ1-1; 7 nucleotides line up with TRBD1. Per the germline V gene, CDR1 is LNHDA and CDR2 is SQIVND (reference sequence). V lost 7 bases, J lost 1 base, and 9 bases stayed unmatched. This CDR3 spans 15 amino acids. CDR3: CASKGAGQTNTEAFF. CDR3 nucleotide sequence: TGTGCCAGTAAGGGGGCGGGACAGACGAACACTGAAGCTTTCTTT.

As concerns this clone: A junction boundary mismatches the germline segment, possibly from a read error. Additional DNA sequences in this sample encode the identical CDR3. The DNA for the CDR3 is TGCGCCACCAGCAACGACAGTGAAGAGACCCAGTACTTC. Translated: CATSNDSEETQYF. The gene calls are TRBV27 and TRBJ2-5; weak D call: TRBD1 (5 bases). Per germline, CDR1 MNHEY and CDR2 SMNVEV (reference sequence). This CDR3 is 13 amino acids long.

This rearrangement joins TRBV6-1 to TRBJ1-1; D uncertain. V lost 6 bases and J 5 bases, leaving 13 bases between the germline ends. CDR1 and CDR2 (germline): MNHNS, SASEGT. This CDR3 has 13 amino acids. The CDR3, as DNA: TGTGCCAGCAGCCGGGAGTCAGGAACTGAAGCTTTCTTT. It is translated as CASSRESGTEAFF.

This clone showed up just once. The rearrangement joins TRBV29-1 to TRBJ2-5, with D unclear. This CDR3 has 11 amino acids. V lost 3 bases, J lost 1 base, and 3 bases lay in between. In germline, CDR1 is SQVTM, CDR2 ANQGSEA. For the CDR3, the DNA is TGCAGCGTTGACAGCCAAGAGACCCAGTACTTC. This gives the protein CSVDSQETQYF.

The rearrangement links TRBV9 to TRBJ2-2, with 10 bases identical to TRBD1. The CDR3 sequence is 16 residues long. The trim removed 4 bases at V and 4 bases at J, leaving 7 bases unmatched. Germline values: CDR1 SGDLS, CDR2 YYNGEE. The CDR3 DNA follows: TGTGCCAGCAGCTGGTCCCGGGACAGGGGCACCGGGGAGCTGTTTTTT. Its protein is CASSWSRDRGTGELFF. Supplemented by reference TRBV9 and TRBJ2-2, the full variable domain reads DSGVTQTPKHLITATGQRVTLRCSPRSGDLSVYWYQQSLDQGLQFLIQYYNGEERAKGNILERFSAQQFPDLHSELNLSSLELGDSALYFCASSWSRDRGTGELFFGEGSRLTVL.

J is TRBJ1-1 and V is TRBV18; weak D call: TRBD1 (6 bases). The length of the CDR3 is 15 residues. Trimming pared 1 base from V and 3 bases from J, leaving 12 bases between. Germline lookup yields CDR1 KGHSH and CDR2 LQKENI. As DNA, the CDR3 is TGTGCCAGCTCACCACAACAGGGCAGGGACACTGAAGCTTTCTTT. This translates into CASSPQQGRDTEAFF.

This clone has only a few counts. CDR3 sequence reads: CASSLGTPLATNEKLFF. The CDR3 coding sequence is TGTGCCAGCAGCTTAGGGACTCCCTTGGCAACTAATGAAAAACTGTTTTTT. The rearrangement links TRBV5-4 to TRBJ1-4; D is perhaps TRBD1 (5 bases). The CDR3 runs 17 residues. CDR1 and CDR2 from the germline V gene are SGHNT and YYREEE (reference sequence). Trimming removed 2 bases at V and 0 bases at J, with 14 bases between. Drawing the rest from reference TRBV5-4 and TRBJ1-4, the complete variable domain is ETGVTQSPTHLIKTRGQQVTLRCSSQSGHNTVSWYQQALGQGPQFIFQYYREEENGRGNFPPRFSGLQFPNYSSELNVNALELDDSALYLCASSLGTPLATNEKLFFGSGTQLSVL.

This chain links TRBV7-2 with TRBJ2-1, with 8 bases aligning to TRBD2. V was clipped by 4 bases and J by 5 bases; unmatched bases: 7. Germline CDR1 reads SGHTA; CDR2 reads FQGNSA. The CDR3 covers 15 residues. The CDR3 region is CASSSGGRSDNEQFF. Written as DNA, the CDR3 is TGTGCCAGCAGCTCGGGGGGGAGGTCCGACAATGAGCAGTTCTTC.